The 9 T cell receptor beta chains reported below all come from one sample, sequenced in a study of T-cell reconstitution after alpha-beta-depleted transplantation in children. Researchers prepared the TCRbeta library using unique molecular identifiers, the study reports. MiXCR, run by TCRdb on the PCR reads, gives a single entry per CDR3 protein. The table has 450,000 to 600,000 distinct CDR3 sequences, approximately 29% seen once. This material consisted of PBMCs from the stem cell graft donor, taken from the stem cell graft. The receptor set was obtained from a human donor who donated a stem cell graft to a child with aplastic anemia.

The J gene is TRBJ1-6, the V gene TRBV27, with 9 bases lining up with TRBD1. The V gene end was trimmed by 7 bases and the J gene end by 8 bases; junction bases not matched to a gene: 6. CDR3 length equals 14 residues. Germline values: CDR1 MNHEY, CDR2 SMNVEV (reference sequence). As DNA, the CDR3 is TGTGCCAGCACCCCGGGACAGGGATATTCACCCCTCCACTTT. As protein: CASTPGQGYSPLHF.

This clonotype has more than one count but fewer than ten. The chain is built from TRBV7-9 and TRBJ1-3; D uncertain. The CDR3 has 13 residues. V lost 5 bases and J 2 bases, leaving 7 bases between the germline ends. Germline CDR1 and CDR2: SEHNR and FQNEAQ (reference sequence). The CDR3 loop is CASSAVTGNTIYF. Here the CDR3 DNA reads TGTGCCAGCAGCGCGGTGACTGGAAACACCATATATTTT.

There are a few counts of this clonotype. This sequence joins TRBV20-1 and TRBJ1-6, with D unclear. The CDR3 spans 17 residues. V was clipped by 0 bases and J by 5 bases, with 17 bases between them. CDR1 DFQATT and CDR2 SNEGSKA come from the germline V gene (reference sequence). The CDR3 reads CSAREGSRTWDNSPLHF. In DNA form, the CDR3 reads TGCAGTGCTAGAGAGGGGTCGAGGACCTGGGATAATTCACCCCTCCACTTT.

This clonotype occurred a few times. The V and J genes are TRBV12-3 or TRBV12-4 and TRBJ1-1, with a possible D match to TRBD1 (5 bases). CDR3 size: 14 residues. The ends were cut back, 3 bases at V and 5 bases at J, with 13 bases in the middle. CDR3 sequence (DNA): TGTGCCAGCAGTTTTGGTTGGGGCGGAACTGAAGCTTTCTTT. This codes for CASSFGWGGTEAFF.

The chain employs TRBV28 and TRBJ2-7; 7 bases align to TRBD1. V dropped 4 bases and J dropped 3; count of bases not matched to a gene: 12. Per germline, CDR1 MDHEN and CDR2 SYDVKM. The CDR3 loop spans 16 amino acids. Here the CDR3 DNA reads TGTGCCAGCAGTTCCAGCCACGGGGACAGATTCTACGAGCAGTACGTC. Encoded protein: CASSSSHGDRFYEQYV.

The chain links TRBV20-1 to TRBJ2-1, with 10 bases matching TRBD2. Germline V gene sequence: CDR1 DFQATT, CDR2 SNEGSKA (reference sequence). V lost 2 bases, J lost 3 bases, and 1 base stayed unmatched. The CDR3 is made up of 14 amino acids. CDR3 protein: CSARPSGSYNEQFF. The CDR3 DNA reads as TGCAGTGCTAGACCTAGCGGGAGCTACAATGAGCAGTTCTTC.

The gene calls are TRBV4-3 and TRBJ2-7; TRBD1 agrees at 7 bases. Germline values: CDR1 LGHNA, CDR2 YSLEER. CDR3 size: 15 residues. The V gene end was trimmed by 1 base and the J gene end by 1 base; junction bases not matched to a gene: 4. The CDR3 loop is CASSQGDSLSYEQYF. The CDR3 nucleotides are TGCGCCAGCAGCCAAGGGGACAGTTTATCCTACGAGCAGTACTTC.

The chain joins TRBV12-3 or TRBV12-4 to TRBJ1-2; D unclear. Trimming took 7 bases from V and 0 from J, leaving 12 bases between them. The CDR3 has 14 residues. In DNA form, the CDR3 reads TGTGCCAGCACCCTCGGCGGGGCTAACTATGGCTACACCTTC. Its translation is CASTLGGANYGYTF.

This clonotype has ten or more counts. This chain joins TRBV25-1 and TRBJ2-3, with 8 bases identical to TRBD1. Per the germline V gene, CDR1 is MGHDK and CDR2 is SYGVNS. Germline trimming cut 3 bases from V and 3 bases from J; bases unmatched to any gene: 11. The CDR3 is 17 residues long. The chain's CDR3 is CASSDPQTGGGTDTQYF. The CDR3 DNA reads TGTGCCAGCAGTGACCCCCAAACAGGGGGTGGTACAGATACGCAGTATTTT. Full variable domain (rest looked up from reference TRBV25-1 and TRBJ2-3): EADIYQTPRYLVIGTGKKITLECSQTMGHDKMYWYQQDPGMELHLIHYSYGVNSTEKGDLSSESTVSRIRTEHFPLTLESARPSHTSQYLCASSDPQTGGGTDTQYFGPGTRLTVL.